The sequence of this TCR beta chain was determined in a study of blood T cell repertoires in COVID-19. Turning to the study itself: Both acute and convalescent COVID-19 samples were obtained from the United States, Italy and Spain. The cDNA or gDNA used as material had been derived from T cells, B-cell-depleted T cells, or PBMCs.

The CDR3 covers 14 residues. Germline-derived CDR1 and CDR2 are SGDLS and YYNGEE. Deletions cut 2 bases from V and 9 bases from J, with 15 bases between. Measured with immunoSEQ multiplex PCR; TCRdb has only the in-frame clones, and not every one. The data contain under 350,000 clones, 75% to 95% of them singletons. Seattle cases were enrolled at active infection and followed longitudinally. J is TRBJ2-1 and V is TRBV9, with D perhaps TRBD1 (6 bases). Sequenced: peripheral blood. The sequence came from a woman aged 30 to 39 with COVID-19, enrolled during active disease. CDR3 residues: CASSVTGLGPEQFF. The CDR3 bases are TGTGCCAGCAGCGTCACAGGGTTGGGTCCTGAGCAGTTCTTC.